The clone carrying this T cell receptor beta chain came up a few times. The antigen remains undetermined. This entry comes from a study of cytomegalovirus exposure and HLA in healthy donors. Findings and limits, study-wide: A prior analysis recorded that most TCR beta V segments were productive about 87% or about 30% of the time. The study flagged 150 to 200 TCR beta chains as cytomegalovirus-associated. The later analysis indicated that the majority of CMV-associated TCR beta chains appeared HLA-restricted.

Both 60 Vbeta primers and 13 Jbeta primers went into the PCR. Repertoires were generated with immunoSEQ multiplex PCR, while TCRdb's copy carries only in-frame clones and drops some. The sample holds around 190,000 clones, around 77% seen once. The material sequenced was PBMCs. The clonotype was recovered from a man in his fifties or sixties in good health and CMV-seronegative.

In DNA, the CDR3 is TGTGCCAGCAGTAGAGACGGGAGTTCGAACACCGGGGAGCTGTTTTTT. Its protein is CASSRDGSSNTGELFF. The chain is built from TRBV27 and TRBJ2-2; maybe TRBD2 (6 bases). CDR1 is MNHEY, CDR2 SMNVEV, per germline (reference sequence). V gave up 5 bases and J gave up 0 bases, with 13 bases separating them. The CDR3 covers 16 residues.